Below are 32 T cell receptor beta chains sequenced from a single sample in a study of shared clonotypes between healthy human individuals. TCRdb's table, derived via immunoSEQ multiplex PCR, lists solely in-frame clones and lacks some. The sample has some 790,000 clones, roughly 72% seen once. Input material: memory CD4+ T cells sorted from blood. As for subset: CD45RA-negative fraction. The receptors come from a woman in her twenties or thirties in good health.

This clone has more than one count but fewer than ten. The rearrangement uses TRBV28 and TRBJ1-5, with 10 positions matching TRBD1. V gave up 5 bases and J gave up 1 base; unmatched junction bases: 11. Germline-derived CDR1 and CDR2 are MDHEN and SYDVKM. The CDR3 totals 18 residues. The CDR3 sequence is CASSTGTGALWSNQPQHF. In nucleotides, the CDR3 is TGTGCCAGCAGTACAGGGACAGGGGCCTTATGGAGCAATCAGCCCCAGCATTTT.

The V and J genes are TRBV6-5 and TRBJ2-1, with D maybe TRBD1 (5 bases). This CDR3 is built from 12 residues. The V end lost 6 bases, the J end lost 8 bases, and 11 bases lay between the germline ends. Germline CDR1 and CDR2: MNHEY and SVGAGI. The CDR3 bases are TGTGCCAGCAGCAGGGTGTTCGATGAGCAGTTCTTC. Its protein product is CASSRVFDEQFF.

V usage is TRBV7-2 and J usage is TRBJ2-7, with a weak D call TRBD2 (5 bases). CDR3 length: 12 residues. Deletions cut 0 bases from V and 7 bases from J, with 7 bases between. Germline CDR1 and CDR2: SGHTA and FQGNSA. As DNA, the CDR3 is TGTGCCAGCAGCTTAGCGCCGGGGGAGCAGTACTTC. Translation gives CASSLAPGEQYF.

The sample holds a few counts of this clone. The V call is TRBV27, the J call TRBJ1-2; D might be TRBD1 (5 bases). V dropped 6 bases and J dropped 4 bases, with 18 bases sitting between them. This CDR3 contains 15 residues. Germline assignment: CDR1 MNHEY and CDR2 SMNVEV (reference sequence). CDR3 coding DNA: TGTGCCAGCAGGAGAAAATCGGGGGGGGGCTATGGCTACACCTTC. Encoded protein: CASRRKSGGGYGYTF.

A few counts support this clone. The chain couples TRBV29-1 to TRBJ2-5; D gene ambiguous. The CDR3 covers 14 residues. Germline CDR1 reads SQVTM; CDR2 reads ANQGSEA. The ends were cut back, 4 bases at V and 1 base at J, with 13 bases in the middle. The CDR3 spells CSVGQLRAQETQYF. The CDR3 coding sequence is TGCAGCGTTGGGCAACTCCGGGCCCAAGAGACCCAGTACTTC.

This clone has only one observation. The genes are TRBV28 and TRBJ2-7; D tentatively reads TRBD1 or TRBD2 (6 bases each). V was cut by 2 bases and J by 11 bases, with 19 bases left in between. The CDR3 spans 14 residues. Germline V gene sequence: CDR1 MDHEN, CDR2 SYDVKM. The CDR3 sequence: CASSLRGPGAEKYF. CDR3 DNA sequence: TGTGCCAGCAGTTTAAGGGGACCGGGGGCAGAGAAGTACTTC.

The gene calls are TRBV12-5 and TRBJ1-1; a weak D match, TRBD1 (6 bases). The germline CDR1 and CDR2 sequences are LGHNT and FRNRAP. The CDR3 consists of 17 residues. V shed 0 bases and J shed 5 bases, with 19 bases lying between them. In DNA form, the CDR3 reads TGTGCTAGTGGTTTGGTACGATTTCAGAAGGGGGTGACTGAAGCTTTCTTT. Translation gives CASGLVRFQKGVTEAFF.

This clone was counted between two and nine times. The chain has TRBV6-5 and TRBJ1-5, with D hard to call. The CDR3 runs to 13 residues. Trimming took 2 bases from V and 4 from J, leaving 6 bases between them. Germline loops: CDR1 MNHEY, CDR2 SVGAGI. The CDR3 here is CASSYAPNQPQHF. CDR3 nucleotides: TGTGCCAGCAGTTACGCCCCAAATCAGCCCCAGCATTTT.

The rearrangement joins TRBV7-9 to TRBJ2-5; 12 bases align to TRBD2. Unmatched junction bases numbered 6, after V lost 2 bases and J lost 5 bases. CDR3 length equals 16 residues. Germline V CDR1 and CDR2: SEHNR, FQNEAQ (reference sequence). CDR3 nucleotides: TGTGCCAGCAGCTTAACTAGCGGGAGGATTGAGGAGACCCAGTACTTC. This codes for CASSLTSGRIEETQYF.

This clone was detected only a few times. The rearrangement links TRBV28 to TRBJ2-3, with D possibly matching TRBD2 (6 bases). V shed 8 bases and J shed 8 bases, with 20 bases lying between them. The germline V gene encodes CDR1 MDHEN and CDR2 SYDVKM. CDR3 length: 14 residues. The CDR3 region is CASLTSGGPGTQYF. The CDR3, as DNA: TGTGCCAGCCTCACGTCCGGAGGGCCGGGTACGCAGTATTTT.

This chain joins TRBV5-1 and TRBJ2-2; D might be TRBD2 (5 bases). The CDR3 has 15 amino acids. CDR1 and CDR2 (germline): SGHRS, YFSETQ. Trimming left V 2 bases short and J 4 bases short, with 12 bases between. CDR3: CASSLTSGSTGELFF. DNA of the CDR3: TGCGCCAGCAGCTTAACGAGCGGTAGCACCGGGGAGCTGTTTTTT. Drawing the rest from reference TRBV5-1 and TRBJ2-2, the complete variable domain is KAGVTQTPRYLIKTRGQQVTLSCSPISGHRSVSWYQQTPGQGLQFLFEYFSETQRNKGNFPGRFSGRQFSNSRSEMNVSTLELGDSALYLCASSLTSGSTGELFFGEGSRLTVL.

A few counts support this clone. CDR3 sequence: CASSLVRDTDTQYF. The CDR3 bases are TGTGCCAGCAGCTTGGTAAGGGACACAGATACGCAGTATTTT. The J gene is TRBJ2-3, the V gene TRBV11-2, with D unclear. Trimming removed 3 bases from V and 2 bases from J, with 9 bases in between. Germline CDR1 and CDR2: SGHAT and FQNNGV. The CDR3 loop spans 14 amino acids.

V is TRBV28 and J is TRBJ1-5, with 7 positions matching TRBD1. The trim removed 3 bases at V and 6 bases at J, leaving 5 bases unmatched. CDR3 length: 14 residues. Per germline, CDR1 MDHEN and CDR2 SYDVKM. CDR3 protein: CASSLEGAGQPQHF. The CDR3 nucleotides read TGTGCCAGCAGTTTGGAGGGGGCGGGTCAGCCCCAGCATTTT. Together with reference TRBV28 and TRBJ1-5, the CDR3 gives the full variable domain: DVKVTQSSRYLVKRTGEKVFLECVQDMDHENMFWYRQDPGLGLRLIYFSYDVKMKEKGDIPEGYSVSREKKERFSLILESASTNQTSMYLCASSLEGAGQPQHFGDGTRLSIL.

The sample holds many counts of this clone. The chain has TRBV27 and TRBJ1-2; D remains ambiguous. The germline CDR1 and CDR2 sequences are MNHEY and SMNVEV (reference sequence). The V and J ends lost 7 bases and 4 bases respectively, with 7 bases between them. The CDR3 spans 11 residues. CDR3 nucleotide sequence: TGTGCCAGCATTGCGGGCTATGGCTACACCTTC. Its protein product is CASIAGYGYTF.

The rearrangement links TRBV11-2 to TRBJ2-1, with 12 positions matching TRBD1. Germline V gene lookup returns CDR1 SGHAT and CDR2 FQNNGV. V shed 1 base and J 0 bases; nucleotides not matched to a gene: 7. The CDR3 sequence is 19 residues long. The DNA for the CDR3 is TGTGCCAGCAGCTTAGGGGACAGGGGGCTGGGTAGCTCCTACAATGAGCAGTTCTTC. It yields the protein CASSLGDRGLGSSYNEQFF.

The genes are TRBV4-1 and TRBJ1-2, with D possibly matching TRBD1 (5 bases). Trimming took 1 base from V and 8 from J, leaving 23 bases between them. This CDR3 is built from 17 residues. CDR1 MGHRA and CDR2 YSYEKL come from the germline V gene. DNA for the CDR3: TGCGCCAGCAGCCAAGTGGGGACCAATTCTATACTATGGGGCTACACCTTC. Its translation: CASSQVGTNSILWGYTF.

This clone has more than one count but fewer than ten. The J gene is TRBJ1-4, the V gene TRBV29-1; TRBD1 aligns across 8 bases. The CDR3 runs to 12 residues. V dropped 6 bases and J dropped 10; count of bases not matched to a gene: 7. Per germline, CDR1 SQVTM and CDR2 ANQGSEA. This chain's CDR3 is CSVGQGHGKLFF. The DNA for the CDR3 is TGCAGCGTCGGACAGGGCCATGGAAAACTGTTTTTT.

Only a few counts were recorded for this clone. V and J are TRBV5-5 and TRBJ2-1; 10 bases line up with TRBD2. Germline V lookup: CDR1 SGHKS, CDR2 YYEKEE (reference sequence). The CDR3 contains 16 residues. The trim removed 0 bases at V and 4 bases at J, leaving 4 bases unmatched. This CDR3 reads CASSLALAGAYNEQFF. Written as DNA, the CDR3 is TGTGCCAGCAGCTTGGCCCTAGCGGGGGCTTACAATGAGCAGTTCTTC.

On this clone: The same CDR3 can be traced to other DNA sequences in this sample. The chain uses TRBV11-2 and TRBJ1-2, with D perhaps TRBD1 (5 bases). V dropped 5 bases and J dropped 8 bases, with 15 bases sitting between them. CDR3 length: 13 amino acids. In germline, CDR1 is SGHAT, CDR2 FQNNGV. The DNA for the CDR3 is TGTGCCAGCAGCCTCACAGGTAGCTACGGCTACACCTTC. Amino acid sequence: CASSLTGSYGYTF.

The chain employs TRBV5-1 and TRBJ2-1; D is unresolved. This CDR3 comprises 14 residues. Germline V gene lookup returns CDR1 SGHRS and CDR2 YFSETQ. The germline V and J ends were trimmed by 0 bases and 5 bases, with 9 bases remaining between them. CDR3 sequence reads: CASSLAVSNNEQFF. The CDR3 DNA follows: TGCGCCAGCAGCTTGGCCGTTTCTAACAATGAGCAGTTCTTC.

This clone was recorded a few times. This rearrangement joins TRBV10-2 to TRBJ1-5; TRBD1 agrees at 11 bases. Looked up from germline, CDR1 is WSHSY and CDR2 is SAAADI. The CDR3 loop spans 15 amino acids. V was pared by 6 bases and J by 6 bases, with 7 bases of the junction left unmatched. The CDR3 DNA reads as TGCGCCAGCAGCCTCCCGGGACAGGGGGGTCAGCCCCAGCATTTT. Amino acids: CASSLPGQGGQPQHF.

V usage is TRBV29-1 and J usage is TRBJ2-5; TRBD2 agrees at 12 bases. The DNA end lines up better with TRBJ2-7; the J call may be wrong. CDR1 is SQVTM and CDR2 is ANQGSEA in the germline V gene. The CDR3 extends over 15 amino acids. CDR3 protein: CSVETPLAGGNEQYF. The DNA for the CDR3 is TGCAGCGTTGAAACTCCGCTAGCGGGAGGGAACGAGCAGTACTTC.

V is TRBV28 and J is TRBJ2-7; tentatively, D is TRBD2 (7 bases). The CDR3 is made up of 13 amino acids. Trimming shortened V by 4 bases and J by 9 bases, and 16 bases separated the two germline ends. Germline CDR1 and CDR2: MDHEN and SYDVKM. Here the CDR3 reads CASSSLQGGGQYF. Written as DNA, the CDR3 is TGTGCCAGCAGTTCCCTCCAGGGAGGGGGGCAGTACTTC.

This chain connects TRBV5-1 to TRBJ2-1; no clear D. Germline V gene sequence: CDR1 SGHRS, CDR2 YFSETQ. There are 12 residues in the CDR3. The V end was cut by 3 bases, the J end by 8 bases, with 9 bases between. The CDR3 coding sequence is TGCGCCAGCAGCTGGGGTCAGCATGAGCAGTTCTTC. Translation: CASSWGQHEQFF.

The chain joins TRBV28 to TRBJ2-7; 12 bases are shared with TRBD1. The CDR3 totals 16 residues. Germline assignment: CDR1 MDHEN and CDR2 SYDVKM. V trimming: 6 bases; J trimming: 4 bases; junction bases outside the gene matches: 10. CDR3 sequence (DNA): TGTGCCAGCAGGGCCGGGACAGGGGGCCTTTCGTACGAGCAGTACTTC. Translating it yields CASRAGTGGLSYEQYF.

This chain joins TRBV28 and TRBJ2-7, with D uncertain. The CDR3 has 16 amino acids. The V end was cut by 5 bases, the J end by 3 bases, with 20 bases between. Germline CDR1 is MDHEN and CDR2 is SYDVKM. This chain's CDR3 is CASSLLLGVGIYEQYF. The CDR3 bases are TGTGCCAGCAGTCTCCTCCTTGGGGTGGGGATCTACGAGCAGTACTTC.

V and J are TRBV28 and TRBJ2-2; 10 bases are a match to TRBD2. The germline gives CDR1 MDHEN, CDR2 SYDVKM. Germline trimming cut 10 bases from V and 4 bases from J; bases unmatched to any gene: 6. This CDR3 region has 14 residues. The chain's CDR3 is CATLAGGGTGELFF. DNA of the CDR3: TGTGCCACCTTAGCGGGAGGAGGCACCGGGGAGCTGTTTTTT.

The V call is TRBV14, the J call TRBJ2-7; D not resolved. CDR1 is SGHDN and CDR2 is FVKESK in the germline V gene. The CDR3 is 13 amino acids. V lost 4 bases and J 6 bases, leaving 13 bases between the germline ends. DNA of the CDR3: TGTGCCAGCAGCCTCGGCCCACCCGGCGAGCAGTACTTC. Its protein is CASSLGPPGEQYF.

This clone was counted between two and nine times. The chain recombines TRBV5-1 with TRBJ2-4; 8 positions match TRBD1. The CDR3 contains 16 residues. Germline-derived CDR1 and CDR2 are SGHRS and YFSETQ. Germline trimming cut 1 base from V and 9 bases from J; bases unmatched to any gene: 12. CDR3: CASSLQGTGPWGIQYF. For the CDR3, the DNA is TGCGCCAGCAGCTTGCAGGGGACAGGCCCTTGGGGCATTCAGTACTTC. The full variable domain, its missing parts supplied by reference TRBV5-1 and TRBJ2-4, is KAGVTQTPRYLIKTRGQQVTLSCSPISGHRSVSWYQQTPGQGLQFLFEYFSETQRNKGNFPGRFSGRQFSNSRSEMNVSTLELGDSALYLCASSLQGTGPWGIQYFGAGTRLSVL.

The chain carries TRBV5-1 and TRBJ2-7; 10 nucleotides match TRBD1. V was pared by 4 bases and J by 3 bases, with 4 bases of the junction left unmatched. Germline V gene sequence: CDR1 SGHRS, CDR2 YFSETQ. The CDR3 runs to 14 residues. CDR3 in amino acids: CASSIDRGLYEQYF. The CDR3 DNA is TGCGCCAGCAGCATTGACAGGGGGCTCTACGAGCAGTACTTC.

A word on this clone: A much bigger clone sits one base away, suggesting this may be a read error. The sample holds other DNA sequences that translate to the same CDR3. The chain uses TRBV5-4 and TRBJ2-6, with D unclear. V lost 0 bases, J lost 0 bases, and 4 bases lay in between. The CDR3 runs to 15 residues. The germline gives CDR1 SGHNT, CDR2 YYREEE (reference sequence). CDR3 residues: CASSLVVSGANVLTF. The CDR3 nucleotides read TGTGCCAGCAGCTTGGTAGTCTCTGGGGCCAACGTCCTGACTTTC.

The chain has TRBV5-1 and TRBJ2-3; no firm D call. V shed 6 bases and J shed 1 base, with 9 bases lying between them. The CDR3 totals 13 residues. The germline V gene encodes CDR1 SGHRS and CDR2 YFSETQ. The CDR3 DNA reads as TGCGCCAGCAATGACCCAGGCACAGATACGCAGTATTTT. Amino acids: CASNDPGTDTQYF.